This T cell receptor beta chain emerged from a study of vaccination and CD4 T cells after COVID-19. Study in general: Six males and four females constituted the convalescent cohort, two of whom were Hispanic. The BNT162b2 or mRNA-1273 vaccine was given to participants in two doses. No peptide, an HIV-1 Nef pool, or a CEFX pool was what each control culture received.

Study-wide points: Spike mono-reactivity held for 304 of 307 vaccine-specific clones in convalescent patients.

Treatment: approximately 9-day PBMC culture with coronavirus spike peptide pools or control peptides (ViraFEST assay). The Oncomine TCR Beta short-read assay was what sequenced the DNA obtained from cultured CD4+ T cells. TCRdb redid the calling of the PCR reads with MiXCR, one entry per CDR3 protein. The sample contains about 20,000 distinct CDR3 sequences, 55% to 70% of which appear only once. On this clonotype: Antigen unknown.

The length of the CDR3 is 15 residues. Germline V gene sequence: CDR1 MNHEY, CDR2 SMNVEV (reference sequence). The ends lost 4 bases at V and 3 bases at J; junction bases unmatched: 4. The material was CD4+ T cells from blood, cultured in vitro, obtained after SARS-CoV-2 vaccination. The chain employs TRBV27 and TRBJ2-1; 9 bases match TRBD2. The clonotype comes from a human donor who had recovered from COVID-19. CDR3 sequence reads: CASSWDSGGYNEQFF. The CDR3 DNA is TGTGCCAGCAGTTGGGATAGCGGGGGCTACAATGAGCAGTTCTTC.